This T cell receptor (beta chain) is from a study of CD8+ T cells in alopecia areata. Both peripheral blood and punch biopsies of lesional scalp skin were obtained from patients who had alopecia areata. This clone was counted a single time. cDNA serving as the sequencing template came from extracted, reverse transcribed RNA. Sequencing used immunoSEQ multiplex PCR; TCRdb keeps in-frame clones, though not all of them. This sample carries 140,000 to 150,000 clones, more than 75% of them seen once, and the ten largest clones take roughly 15%. The germline gives CDR1 PRHDT, CDR2 FYEKMQ (reference sequence). Trimming shortened V by 0 bases and J by 1 base, and 14 bases separated the two germline ends. This CDR3 is 17 amino acids long.

The source is a human donor with alopecia areata. The chain is built from TRBV13 and TRBJ2-3; tentatively, D is TRBD1 or TRBD2 (5 bases each). The sample was CD8+ T cells sorted from blood, taken at week 0. The CDR3 nucleotides are TGTGCCAGCAGCTTAGGTTTCGGGACCCATGGCACAGATACGCAGTATTTT. This codes for CASSLGFGTHGTDTQYF.